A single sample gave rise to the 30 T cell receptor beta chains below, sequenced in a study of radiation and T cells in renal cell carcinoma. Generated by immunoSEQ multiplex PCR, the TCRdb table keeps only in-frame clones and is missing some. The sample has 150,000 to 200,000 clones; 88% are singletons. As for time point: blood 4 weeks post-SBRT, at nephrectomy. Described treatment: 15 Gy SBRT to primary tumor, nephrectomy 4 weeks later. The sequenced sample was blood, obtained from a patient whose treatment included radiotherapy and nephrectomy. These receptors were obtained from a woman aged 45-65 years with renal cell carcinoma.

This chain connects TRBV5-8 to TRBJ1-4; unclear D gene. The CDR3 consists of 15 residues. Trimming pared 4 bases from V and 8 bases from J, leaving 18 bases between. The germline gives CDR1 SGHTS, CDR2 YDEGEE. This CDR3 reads CASSPEVLTYEKLFF. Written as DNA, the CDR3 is TGTGCCAGCAGCCCGGAGGTACTCACGTACGAAAAACTGTTTTTT.

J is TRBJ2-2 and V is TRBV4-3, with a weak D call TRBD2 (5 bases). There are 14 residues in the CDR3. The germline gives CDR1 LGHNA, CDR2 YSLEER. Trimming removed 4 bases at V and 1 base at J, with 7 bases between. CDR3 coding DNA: TGCGCCAGCAGCCCCGGGGTGAACACCGGGGAGCTGTTTTTT. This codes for CASSPGVNTGELFF.

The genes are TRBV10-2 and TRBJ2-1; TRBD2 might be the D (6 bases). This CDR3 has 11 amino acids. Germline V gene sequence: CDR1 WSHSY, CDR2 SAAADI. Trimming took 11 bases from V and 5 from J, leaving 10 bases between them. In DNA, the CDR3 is TGCGCCTCGATAGCGGACAATGAGCAGTTCTTC. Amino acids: CASIADNEQFF.

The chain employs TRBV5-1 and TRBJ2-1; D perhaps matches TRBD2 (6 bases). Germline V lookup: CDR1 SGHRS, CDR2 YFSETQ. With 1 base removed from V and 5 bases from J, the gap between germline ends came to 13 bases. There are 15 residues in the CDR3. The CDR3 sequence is CASSLRPGTDNEQFF. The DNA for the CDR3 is TGCGCCAGCAGCTTGAGGCCAGGGACTGACAATGAGCAGTTCTTC.

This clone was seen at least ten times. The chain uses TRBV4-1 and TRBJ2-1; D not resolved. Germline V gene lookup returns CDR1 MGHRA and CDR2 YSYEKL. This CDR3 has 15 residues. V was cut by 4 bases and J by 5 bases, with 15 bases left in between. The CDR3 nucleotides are TGCGCCAGCAGCCGCCCCGGACCGATGAACAATGAGCAGTTCTTC. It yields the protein CASSRPGPMNNEQFF.

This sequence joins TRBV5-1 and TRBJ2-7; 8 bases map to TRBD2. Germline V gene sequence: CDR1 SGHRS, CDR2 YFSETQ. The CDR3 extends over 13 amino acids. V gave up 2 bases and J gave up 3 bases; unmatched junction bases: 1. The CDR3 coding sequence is TGCGCCAGCAGCTTTAGCGGGAACTACGAGCAGTACTTC. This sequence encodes CASSFSGNYEQYF.

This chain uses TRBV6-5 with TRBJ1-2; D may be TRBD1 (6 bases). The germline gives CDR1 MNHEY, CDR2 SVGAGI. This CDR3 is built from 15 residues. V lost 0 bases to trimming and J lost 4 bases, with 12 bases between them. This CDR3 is CASSYSSLTGYGYTF. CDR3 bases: TGTGCCAGCAGTTACTCTTCTTTGACAGGCTATGGCTACACCTTC.

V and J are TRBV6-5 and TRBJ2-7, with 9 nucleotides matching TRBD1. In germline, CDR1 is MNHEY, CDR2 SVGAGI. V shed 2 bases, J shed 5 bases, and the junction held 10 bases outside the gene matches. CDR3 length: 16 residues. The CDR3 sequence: CASSYHRQGEKNEQYF. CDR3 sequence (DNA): TGTGCCAGCAGTTACCACAGACAGGGGGAGAAAAACGAGCAGTACTTC.

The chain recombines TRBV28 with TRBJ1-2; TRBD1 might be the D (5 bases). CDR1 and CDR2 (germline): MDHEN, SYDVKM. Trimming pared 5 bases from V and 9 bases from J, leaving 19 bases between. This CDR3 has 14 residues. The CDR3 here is CASSPAAGEGSYTF. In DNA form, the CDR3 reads TGTGCCAGCAGTCCCGCCGCGGGGGAAGGGAGCTACACCTTC.

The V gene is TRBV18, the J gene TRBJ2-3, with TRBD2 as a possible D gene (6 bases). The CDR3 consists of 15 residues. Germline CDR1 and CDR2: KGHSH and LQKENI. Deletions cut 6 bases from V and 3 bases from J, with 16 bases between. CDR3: CASSSGGLRTDTQYF. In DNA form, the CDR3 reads TGTGCCAGCTCCTCAGGAGGGTTGCGGACAGATACGCAGTATTTT.

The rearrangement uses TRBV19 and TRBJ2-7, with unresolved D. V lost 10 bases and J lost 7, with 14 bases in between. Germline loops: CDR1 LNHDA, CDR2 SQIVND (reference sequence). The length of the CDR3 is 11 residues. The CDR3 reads CATSSVREQYF. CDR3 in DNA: TGTGCCACCAGTAGTGTACGTGAGCAGTACTTC.

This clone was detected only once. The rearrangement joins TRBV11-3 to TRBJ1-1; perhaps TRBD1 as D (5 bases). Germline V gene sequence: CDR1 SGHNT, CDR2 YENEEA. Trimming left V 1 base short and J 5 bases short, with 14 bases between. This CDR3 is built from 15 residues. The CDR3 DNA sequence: TGTGCCAGCAGCTTAGGGGGCCGGGGAAAAACTGAAGCTTTCTTT. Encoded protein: CASSLGGRGKTEAFF.

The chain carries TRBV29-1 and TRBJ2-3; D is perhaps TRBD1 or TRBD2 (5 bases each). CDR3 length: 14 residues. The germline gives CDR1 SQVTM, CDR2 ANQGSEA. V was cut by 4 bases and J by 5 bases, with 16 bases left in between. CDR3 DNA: TGCAGCGTTGCCTGGGACGTCCGATTAGATACGCAGTATTTT. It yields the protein CSVAWDVRLDTQYF.

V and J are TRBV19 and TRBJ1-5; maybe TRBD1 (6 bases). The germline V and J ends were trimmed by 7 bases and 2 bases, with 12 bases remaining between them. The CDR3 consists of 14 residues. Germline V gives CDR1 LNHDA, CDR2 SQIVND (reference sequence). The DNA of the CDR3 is TGTGCCAGTACACAGGGTAATGGCAATCAGCCCCAGCATTTT. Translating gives CASTQGNGNQPQHF.

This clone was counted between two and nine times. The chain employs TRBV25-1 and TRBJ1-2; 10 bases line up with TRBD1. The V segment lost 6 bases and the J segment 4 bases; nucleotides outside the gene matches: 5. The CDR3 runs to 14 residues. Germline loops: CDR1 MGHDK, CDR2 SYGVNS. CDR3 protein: CASRETGGFYGYTF. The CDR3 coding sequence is TGTGCCAGCAGAGAGACAGGGGGCTTCTATGGCTACACCTTC.

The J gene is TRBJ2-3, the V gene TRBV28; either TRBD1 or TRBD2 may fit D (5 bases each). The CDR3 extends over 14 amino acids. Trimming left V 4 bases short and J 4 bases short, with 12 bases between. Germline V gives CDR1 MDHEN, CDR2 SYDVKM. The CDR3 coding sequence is TGTGCCAGCAGTTCCGGGGACCTTCCAGATACGCAGTATTTT. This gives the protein CASSSGDLPDTQYF.

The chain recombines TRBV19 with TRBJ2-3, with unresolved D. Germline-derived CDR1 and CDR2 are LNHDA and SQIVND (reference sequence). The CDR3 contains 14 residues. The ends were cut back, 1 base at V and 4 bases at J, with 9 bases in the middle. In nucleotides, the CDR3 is TGTGCCAGTAGTATAGTCGGCCCCGCAGATACGCAGTATTTT. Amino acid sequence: CASSIVGPADTQYF.

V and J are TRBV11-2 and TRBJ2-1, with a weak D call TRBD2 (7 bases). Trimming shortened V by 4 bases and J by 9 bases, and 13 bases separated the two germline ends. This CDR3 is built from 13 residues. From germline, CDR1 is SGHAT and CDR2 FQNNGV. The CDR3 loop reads CASSSRGAGEQFF. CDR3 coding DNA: TGTGCCAGCAGCTCCCGGGGGGCCGGTGAGCAGTTCTTC.

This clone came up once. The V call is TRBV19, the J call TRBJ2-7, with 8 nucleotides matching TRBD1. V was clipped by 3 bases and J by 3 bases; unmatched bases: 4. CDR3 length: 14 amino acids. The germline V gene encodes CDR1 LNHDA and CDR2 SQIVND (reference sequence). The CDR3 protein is CASSMEGQVYEQYF. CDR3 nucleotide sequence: TGTGCCAGTAGTATGGAGGGACAGGTCTACGAGCAGTACTTC.

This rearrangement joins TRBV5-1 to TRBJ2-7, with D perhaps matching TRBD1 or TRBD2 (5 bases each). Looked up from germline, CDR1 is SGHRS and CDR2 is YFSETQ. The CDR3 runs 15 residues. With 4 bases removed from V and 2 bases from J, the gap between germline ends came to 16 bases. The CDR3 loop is CASSLRDGSPYEQYF. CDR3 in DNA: TGCGCCAGCAGCCTGAGGGACGGATCCCCCTACGAGCAGTACTTC.

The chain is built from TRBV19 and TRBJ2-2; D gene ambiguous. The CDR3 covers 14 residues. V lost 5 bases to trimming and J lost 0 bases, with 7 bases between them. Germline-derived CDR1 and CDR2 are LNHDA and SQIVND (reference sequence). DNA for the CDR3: TGTGCCAGTAGTGAACAAACGAACACCGGGGAGCTGTTTTTT. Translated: CASSEQTNTGELFF.

The CDR3 nucleotides are TGTGCCAGCGGGGGGCAGGATCAGCCCCAGCATTTT. This encodes CASGGQDQPQHF. The gene calls are TRBV6-6 and TRBJ1-5; a possible D gene is TRBD1 (6 bases). Per the germline V gene, CDR1 is MNHNY and CDR2 is SVGAGI (reference sequence). Trimming removed 8 bases from V and 5 bases from J, with 10 bases in between. This CDR3 has 12 amino acids.

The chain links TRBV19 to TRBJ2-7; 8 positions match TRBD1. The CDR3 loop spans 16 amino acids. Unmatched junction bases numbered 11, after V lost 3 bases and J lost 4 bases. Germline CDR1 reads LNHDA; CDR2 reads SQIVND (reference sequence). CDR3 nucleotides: TGTGCCAGTAGTATGGGCCTGGCAGGGGGCTTGTACGAGCAGTACTTC. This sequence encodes CASSMGLAGGLYEQYF.

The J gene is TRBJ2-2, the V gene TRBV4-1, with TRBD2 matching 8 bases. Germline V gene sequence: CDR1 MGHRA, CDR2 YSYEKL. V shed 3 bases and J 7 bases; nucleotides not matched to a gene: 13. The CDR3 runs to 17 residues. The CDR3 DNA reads TGCGCCAGCAGCCACATGAACCGGGGGGGCCGGAGCGGGGAGCTGTTTTTT. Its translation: CASSHMNRGGRSGELFF.

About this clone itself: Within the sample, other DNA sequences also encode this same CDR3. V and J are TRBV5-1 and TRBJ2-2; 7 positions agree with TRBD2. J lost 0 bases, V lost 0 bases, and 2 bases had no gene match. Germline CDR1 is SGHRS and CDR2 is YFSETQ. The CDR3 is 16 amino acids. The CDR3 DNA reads TGCGCCAGCAGCTTGGTGGCGGGGGCGAACACCGGGGAGCTGTTTTTT. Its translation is CASSLVAGANTGELFF.

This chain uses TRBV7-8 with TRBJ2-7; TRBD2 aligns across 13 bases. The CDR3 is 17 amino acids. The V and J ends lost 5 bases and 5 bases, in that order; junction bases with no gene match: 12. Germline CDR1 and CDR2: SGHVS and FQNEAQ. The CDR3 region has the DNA TGTGCCAGCAGCCCGCCGGGACTAGCGGGGAAAGAGAACGAGCAGTACTTC. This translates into CASSPPGLAGKENEQYF.

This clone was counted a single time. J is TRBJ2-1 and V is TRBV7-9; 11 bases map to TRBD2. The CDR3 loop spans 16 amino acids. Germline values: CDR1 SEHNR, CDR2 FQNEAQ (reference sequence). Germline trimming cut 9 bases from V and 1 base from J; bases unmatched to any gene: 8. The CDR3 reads CASRTSGGASYNEQFF. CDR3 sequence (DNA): TGTGCCAGTCGTACTAGCGGGGGTGCTTCCTACAATGAGCAGTTCTTC.

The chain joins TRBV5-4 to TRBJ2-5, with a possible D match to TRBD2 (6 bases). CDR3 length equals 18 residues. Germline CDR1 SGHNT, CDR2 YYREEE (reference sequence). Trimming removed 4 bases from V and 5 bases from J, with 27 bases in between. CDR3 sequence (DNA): TGTGCCAGCAGCGAATCATCAGAGCCAACGGGGAGGAGGGAGACCCAGTACTTC. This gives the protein CASSESSEPTGRRETQYF.

CDR3 loop: CASSPPSSYEQYF. DNA for the CDR3: TGTGCCAGCTCACCACCGAGCTCCTACGAGCAGTACTTC. The chain has TRBV18 and TRBJ2-7; D ambiguous. The ends were cut back, 0 bases at V and 0 bases at J, with 3 bases in the middle. This CDR3 comprises 13 residues. Germline V CDR1 and CDR2: KGHSH, LQKENI.

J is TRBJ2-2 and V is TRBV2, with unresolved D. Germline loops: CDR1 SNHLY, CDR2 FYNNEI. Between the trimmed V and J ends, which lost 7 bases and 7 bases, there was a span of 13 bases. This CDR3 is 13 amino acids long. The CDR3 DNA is TGTGCCAGCACCGTGAATAAATACGGGGAGCTGTTTTTT. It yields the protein CASTVNKYGELFF. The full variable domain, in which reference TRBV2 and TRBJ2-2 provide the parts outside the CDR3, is EPEVTQTPSHQVTQMGQEVILRCVPISNHLYFYWYRQILGQKVEFLVSFYNNEISEKSEIFDDQFSVERPDGSNFTLKIRSTKLEDSAMYFCASTVNKYGELFFGEGSRLTVL.